Listed below are T cell receptor beta chains from one sample, sequenced in a study of cytomegalovirus exposure and HLA in healthy donors. Produced via immunoSEQ multiplex PCR; TCRdb's table is partial and in-frame only. The sample holds over 150,000 clones; approximately 86% are singletons and the top ten take about a fifth. The sequenced sample consisted of PBMCs. These receptors were obtained from a man between 18 and 35 years old in good health and CMV-seropositive. The CDR3 runs from the conserved cysteine through the conserved F or W. A D gene is named only where the DNA matches it firmly. A clone size is listed for some rows: how often the clone was seen (once, few, many), or a class if it is expanded.

>TRBJ1-6|-|-|TRBV5-6
CASSARGSSYNSPLHF
TGTGCCAGCAGCGCCCGAGGAAGCTCCTATAATTCACCCCTCCACTTT
>TRBJ1-1|TRBD1|-|TRBV4-2
CASSQVRGTGTEAFF
TGTGCCAGCAGCCAAGTGAGGGGGACAGGGACTGAAGCTTTCTTT
>TRBJ1-1|-|-|TRBV18
CASSPPGTLAFF
TGTGCCAGCTCACCACCAGGGACTTTGGCTTTCTTT
>TRBJ1-1|TRBD1|-|TRBV15
CATNPIPGGATEAFF
TGTGCCACCAACCCGATCCCAGGGGGCGCCACTGAAGCTTTCTTT
>TRBJ1-1|TRBD1|-|TRBV23-1
CASSQSCPGGDNEAFF
TGCGCCAGCAGTCAATCGTGTCCAGGGGGCGATAATGAAGCTTTCTTT
>TRBJ1-1|TRBD1|once|TRBV5-6
CASSLVGTGTEDTEAFF
TGTGCCAGCAGCTTGGTTGGGACAGGGACAGAGGACACTGAAGCTTTCTTT
>TRBJ2-7|TRBD2|-|TRBV4-3
CASSLTGGPYEQYF
TGCGCCAGCAGCCTCACGGGGGGACCCTACGAGCAGTACTTC
>TRBJ2-2|-|once|TRBV13
CASSLMGPSQTGELFF
TGTGCCAGCAGCTTAATGGGGCCCTCACAAACCGGGGAGCTGTTTTTT
>TRBJ1-5|-|-|TRBV4-3
CASSPKTGPNQPQHF
TGCGCCAGCAGCCCTAAAACAGGGCCAAATCAGCCCCAGCATTTT
>TRBJ1-3|-|-|TRBV21-1
CAPGVSSGNTIYF
TGTGCCCCCGGGGTCAGCTCTGGAAACACCATATATTTT
>TRBJ2-7|-|-|TRBV7-8
CASSLETGSTYEQYF
TGTGCCAGCAGCTTAGAGACAGGTTCTACCTACGAGCAGTACTTC
>TRBJ2-1|-|-|TRBV6-1
CASSEARGRGSNEQFF
TGTGCCAGCAGTGAAGCGCGAGGGCGAGGGAGCAATGAGCAGTTCTTC
>TRBJ2-1|-|few|TRBV7-6
CASSSEQGYEQFF
TGTGCCAGCAGCTCCGAACAGGGTTATGAGCAGTTCTTC
>TRBJ2-7|TRBD2|once|TRBV9
CASSAGGGSEQYF
TGTGCCAGCAGCGCGGGCGGGGGGAGCGAGCAGTACTTC
>TRBJ2-1|TRBD2|few|TRBV19
CASSSGFLAGSNEQFF
TGTGCCAGTAGTAGTGGGTTTCTAGCGGGATCGAATGAGCAGTTCTTC
>TRBJ1-2|-|few|TRBV9
CASSVVGGEGYTF
TGTGCCAGCAGCGTAGTAGGAGGAGAGGGCTACACCTTC
>TRBJ2-1|TRBD2|-|TRBV19
CASTGRLERDYNEQFF
TGTGCCAGTACCGGTCGACTCGAGCGGGACTACAATGAGCAGTTCTTC
>TRBJ2-3|TRBD2|once|TRBV6-5
CASRRTRRTDTQYF
TGTGCCAGCCGAAGGACTAGACGCACAGATACGCAGTATTTT
>TRBJ1-2|-|-|TRBV4-1
CASSPGEYYGYTF
TGCGCCAGCAGCCCGGGGGAATACTATGGCTACACCTTC
>TRBJ2-3|TRBD2|-|TRBV7-6
CASSFTYSGAGTDTQYF
TGTGCCAGCAGCTTTACGTATAGCGGGGCGGGGACAGATACGCAGTATTTT
>TRBJ1-1|-|-|TRBV19
CASSTHAGNTEAFF
TGTGCCAGTAGCACACACGCGGGGAACACTGAAGCTTTCTTT
>TRBJ2-3|TRBD1|once|TRBV11-3
CASSSGQGWDTQYF
TGTGCCAGCAGCTCCGGACAGGGTTGGGATACGCAGTATTTT
>TRBJ1-2|-|-|TRBV14
CASSSSPNYGYTF
TGTGCCAGCAGCTCGTCCCCTAACTATGGCTACACCTTC
>TRBJ2-1|TRBD2|-|TRBV7-2
CASSPNSGVAGGNEQFF
TGTGCCAGCAGCCCGAATTCGGGAGTAGCGGGAGGGAATGAGCAGTTCTTC
>TRBJ1-2|TRBD1|-|TRBV29-1
CSVQGASGYTF
TGCAGCGTACAGGGGGCTAGTGGCTACACCTTC
>TRBJ2-7|TRBD1|-|TRBV19
CASSPRDSYEQYF
TGTGCCAGTAGCCCCCGGGACAGCTACGAGCAGTACTTC
>TRBJ2-1|TRBD2|-|TRBV6-5
CASSPGVAGVGEQFF
TGTGCCAGCAGCCCCGGGGTAGCGGGGGTGGGAGAGCAGTTCTTC
>TRBJ1-1|-|-|TRBV27
CASSPHYGTEAFF
TGTGCCAGCAGTCCGCACTACGGGACTGAAGCTTTCTTT
>TRBJ2-2|TRBD2|-|TRBV19
CASMAMGSGDGELFF
TGTGCCAGTATGGCAATGGGTAGCGGGGACGGGGAGCTGTTTTTT
>TRBJ1-4|TRBD1|-|TRBV27
CASSPWDRLNEKLFF
TGTGCCAGCAGTCCTTGGGACAGGCTTAATGAAAAACTGTTTTTT
>TRBJ2-7|TRBD2|-|TRBV13
CASRRLAGGHEQYF
TGTGCCAGCAGACGATTAGCGGGGGGCCACGAGCAGTACTTC
>TRBJ1-2|TRBD1|-|TRBV5-5
CASSQRGDRVGGYTF
TGTGCCAGCAGCCAACGTGGGGACAGGGTAGGAGGCTACACCTTC
>TRBJ1-2|-|medium-sized|TRBV29-1
CSVEGFSQGGYGYTF
TGCAGCGTTGAGGGTTTTTCACAGGGCGGCTATGGCTACACCTTC
>TRBJ2-5|-|-|TRBV19
CASSIAPGGHFQETQYF
TGTGCCAGTAGTATAGCGCCTGGGGGACACTTCCAAGAGACCCAGTACTTC
>TRBJ1-3|-|-|TRBV5-6
CASSFLRSGNTIYF
TGTGCCAGCAGCTTCCTCAGGTCTGGAAACACCATATATTTT
>TRBJ1-1|TRBD1|-|TRBV12-5
CASGLVLGATGGNTEAFF
TGTGCTAGTGGTTTGGTACTAGGCGCGACAGGGGGAAACACTGAAGCTTTCTTT
>TRBJ1-1|-|-|TRBV29-1
CSVERQTNTEAFF
TGCAGCGTTGAGCGACAGACGAACACTGAAGCTTTCTTT
>TRBJ1-1|TRBD1|-|TRBV7-6
CASSLGAGGTTEAFF
TGTGCCAGCAGCTTAGGAGCAGGGGGCACCACTGAAGCTTTCTTT
>TRBJ2-7|TRBD1|-|TRBV11-2
CASSSPGTASYEQYF
TGTGCCAGCAGCTCACCCGGGACAGCCTCCTACGAGCAGTACTTC
>TRBJ2-3|TRBD2|-|TRBV7-2
CASSPYLAGARDTQYF
TGTGCCAGCAGCCCCTACTTAGCGGGGGCCAGGGATACGCAGTATTTT
>TRBJ1-2|TRBD1|-|TRBV9
CASSVGTGLGYTF
TGTGCCAGCAGCGTGGGGACAGGGCTGGGCTACACCTTC
>TRBJ2-3|-|-|TRBV5-4
CASSPAGARTDTQYF
TGTGCCAGCAGCCCCGCGGGGGCGCGTACAGATACGCAGTATTTT
>TRBJ2-7|-|-|TRBV6-5
CASSPPGHYEQYF
TGTGCCAGCAGTCCGCCGGGACACTACGAGCAGTACTTC